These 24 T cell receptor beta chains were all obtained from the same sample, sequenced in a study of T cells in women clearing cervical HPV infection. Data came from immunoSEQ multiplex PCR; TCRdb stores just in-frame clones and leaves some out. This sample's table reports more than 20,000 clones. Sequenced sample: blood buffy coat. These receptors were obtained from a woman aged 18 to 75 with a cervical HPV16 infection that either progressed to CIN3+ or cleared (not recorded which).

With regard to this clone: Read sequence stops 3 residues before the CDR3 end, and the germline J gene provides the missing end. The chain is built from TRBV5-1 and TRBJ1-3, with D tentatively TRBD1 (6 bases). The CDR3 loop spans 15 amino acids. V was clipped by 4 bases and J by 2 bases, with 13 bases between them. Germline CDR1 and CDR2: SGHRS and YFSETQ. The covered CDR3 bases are TGCGCCAGCAGCAACGGACAGTTTGCTGGAAACACC. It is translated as CASSNGQFAGNT. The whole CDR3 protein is CASSNGQFAGNTIYF. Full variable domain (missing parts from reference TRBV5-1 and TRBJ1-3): KAGVTQTPRYLIKTRGQQVTLSCSPISGHRSVSWYQQTPGQGLQFLFEYFSETQRNKGNFPGRFSGRQFSNSRSEMNVSTLELGDSALYLCASSNGQFAGNTIYFGEGSWLTVV.

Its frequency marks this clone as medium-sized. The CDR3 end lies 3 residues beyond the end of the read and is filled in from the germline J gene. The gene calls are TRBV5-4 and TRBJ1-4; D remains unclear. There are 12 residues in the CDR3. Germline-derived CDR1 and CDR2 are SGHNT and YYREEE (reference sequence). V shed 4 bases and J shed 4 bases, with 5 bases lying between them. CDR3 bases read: TGTGCCAGCAGCCTACTTAATGAAAAA. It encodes CASSLLNEK. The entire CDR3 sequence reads CASSLLNEKLFF.

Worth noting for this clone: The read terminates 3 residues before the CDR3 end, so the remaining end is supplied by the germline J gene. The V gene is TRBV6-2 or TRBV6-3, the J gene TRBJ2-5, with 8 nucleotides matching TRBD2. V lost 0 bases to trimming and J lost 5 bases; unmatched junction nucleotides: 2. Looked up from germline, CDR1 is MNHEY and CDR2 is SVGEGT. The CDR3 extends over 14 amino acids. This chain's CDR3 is CASSYSSGGETQYF. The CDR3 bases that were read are TGTGCCAGCAGTTACTCAAGCGGGGGTGAGACC.

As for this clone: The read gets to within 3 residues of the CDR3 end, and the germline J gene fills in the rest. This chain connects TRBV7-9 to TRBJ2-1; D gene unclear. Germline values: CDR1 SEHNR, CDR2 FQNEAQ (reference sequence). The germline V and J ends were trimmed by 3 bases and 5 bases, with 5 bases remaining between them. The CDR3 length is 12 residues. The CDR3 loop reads CASSFIDNEQFF. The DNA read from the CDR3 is TGTGCCAGCAGCTTTATAGACAATGAG.

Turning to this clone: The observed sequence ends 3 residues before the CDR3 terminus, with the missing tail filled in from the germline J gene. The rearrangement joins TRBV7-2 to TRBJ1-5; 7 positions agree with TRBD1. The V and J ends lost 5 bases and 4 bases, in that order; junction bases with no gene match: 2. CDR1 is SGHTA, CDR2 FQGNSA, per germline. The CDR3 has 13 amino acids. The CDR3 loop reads CASSKQGNQPQHF. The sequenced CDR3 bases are TGTGCCAGCAGCAAACAGGGGAATCAGCCC.

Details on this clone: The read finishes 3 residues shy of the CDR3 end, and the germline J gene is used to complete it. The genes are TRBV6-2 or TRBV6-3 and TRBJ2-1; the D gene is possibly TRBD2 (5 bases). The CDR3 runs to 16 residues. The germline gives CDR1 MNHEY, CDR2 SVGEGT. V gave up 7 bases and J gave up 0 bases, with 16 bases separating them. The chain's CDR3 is CASKDFSFRSYNEQFF. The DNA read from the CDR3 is TGTGCCAGCAAGGACTTCTCTTTTCGCTCCTACAATGAG.

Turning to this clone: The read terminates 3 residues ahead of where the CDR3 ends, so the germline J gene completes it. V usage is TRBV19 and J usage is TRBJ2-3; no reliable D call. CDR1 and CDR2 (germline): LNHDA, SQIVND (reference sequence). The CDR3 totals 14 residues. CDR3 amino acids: CASSIPFDNQPQYF. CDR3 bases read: TGTGCCAGTAGTATTCCTTTTGACAATCAGCCG.

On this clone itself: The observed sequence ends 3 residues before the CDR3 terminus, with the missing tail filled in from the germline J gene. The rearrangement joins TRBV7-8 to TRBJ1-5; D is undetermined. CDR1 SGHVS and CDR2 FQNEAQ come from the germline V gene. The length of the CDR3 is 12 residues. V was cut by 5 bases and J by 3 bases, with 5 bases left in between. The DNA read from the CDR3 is TGTGCCAGCAGCCGCTACAATCAGCCC. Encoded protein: CASSRYNQP. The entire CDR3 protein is CASSRYNQPQHF.

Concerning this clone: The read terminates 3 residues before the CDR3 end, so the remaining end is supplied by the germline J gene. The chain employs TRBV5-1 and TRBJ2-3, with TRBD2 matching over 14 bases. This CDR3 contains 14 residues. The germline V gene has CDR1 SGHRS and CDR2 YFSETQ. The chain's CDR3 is CASSGTSGRGTQYF. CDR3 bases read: TGCGCCAGCAGTGGGACTAGCGGGAGAGGGACG.

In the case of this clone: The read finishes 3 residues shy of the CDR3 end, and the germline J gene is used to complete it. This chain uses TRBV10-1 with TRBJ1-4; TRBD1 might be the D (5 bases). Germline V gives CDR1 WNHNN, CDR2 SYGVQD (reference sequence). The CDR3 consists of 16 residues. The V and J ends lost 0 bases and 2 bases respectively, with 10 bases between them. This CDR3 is CASSESNGGTNEKLFF. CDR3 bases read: TGCGCCAGCAGTGAGTCGAATGGGGGGACTAATGAAAAA.

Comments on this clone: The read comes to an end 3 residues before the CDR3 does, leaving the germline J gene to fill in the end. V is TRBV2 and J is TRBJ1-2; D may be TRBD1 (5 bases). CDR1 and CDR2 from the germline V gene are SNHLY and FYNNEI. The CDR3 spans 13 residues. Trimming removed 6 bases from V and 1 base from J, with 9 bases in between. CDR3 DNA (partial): TGTGCCAGCAGGGTCAGGGATAACTATGGC. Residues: CASRVRDNYG. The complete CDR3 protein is CASRVRDNYGYTF.

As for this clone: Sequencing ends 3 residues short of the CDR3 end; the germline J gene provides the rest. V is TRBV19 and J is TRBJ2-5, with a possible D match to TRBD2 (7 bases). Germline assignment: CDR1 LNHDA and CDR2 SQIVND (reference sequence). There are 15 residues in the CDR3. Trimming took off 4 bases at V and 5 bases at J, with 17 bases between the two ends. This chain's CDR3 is CASSTGEGAWETQYF. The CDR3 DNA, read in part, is TGTGCCAGTAGTACAGGGGAGGGAGCGTGGGAGACC.

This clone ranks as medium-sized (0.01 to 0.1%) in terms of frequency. CDR3 bases read: TGTGCCAGTAGTACTAACACCGGGGAG. Translated, it gives CASSTNTGE. In full, the CDR3 reads CASSTNTGELFF. The chain joins TRBV19 to TRBJ2-2; unclear D gene. Read sequence stops 3 residues before the CDR3 end, and the germline J gene provides the missing end. Germline CDR1 is LNHDA and CDR2 is SQIVND (reference sequence). The CDR3 sequence is 12 residues long. V dropped 4 bases and J dropped 2 bases, with 2 bases sitting between them.

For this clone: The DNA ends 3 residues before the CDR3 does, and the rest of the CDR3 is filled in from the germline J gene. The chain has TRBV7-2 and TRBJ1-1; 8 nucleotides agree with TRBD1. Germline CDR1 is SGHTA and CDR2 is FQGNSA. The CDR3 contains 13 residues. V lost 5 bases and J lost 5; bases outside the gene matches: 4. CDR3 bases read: TGTGCCAGCAGCATGACAGGGGCGACTGAA. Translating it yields CASSMTGATE. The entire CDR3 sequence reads CASSMTGATEAFF.

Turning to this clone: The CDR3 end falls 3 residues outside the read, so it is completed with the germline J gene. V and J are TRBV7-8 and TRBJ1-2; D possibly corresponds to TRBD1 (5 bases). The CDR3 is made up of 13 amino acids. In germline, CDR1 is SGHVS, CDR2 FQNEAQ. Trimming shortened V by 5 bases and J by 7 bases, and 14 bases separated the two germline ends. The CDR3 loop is CASSPTTVTGYTF. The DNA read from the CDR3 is TGTGCCAGCAGCCCGACGACAGTCACTGGC.

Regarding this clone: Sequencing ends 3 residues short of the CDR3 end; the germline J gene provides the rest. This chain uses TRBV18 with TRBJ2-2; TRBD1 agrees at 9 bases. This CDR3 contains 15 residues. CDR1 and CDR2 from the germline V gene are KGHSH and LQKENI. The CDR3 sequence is CASSPNRDRDEKLFF. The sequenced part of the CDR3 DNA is TGTGCCAGCTCACCGAACCGGGACAGGGACGAAAAG.

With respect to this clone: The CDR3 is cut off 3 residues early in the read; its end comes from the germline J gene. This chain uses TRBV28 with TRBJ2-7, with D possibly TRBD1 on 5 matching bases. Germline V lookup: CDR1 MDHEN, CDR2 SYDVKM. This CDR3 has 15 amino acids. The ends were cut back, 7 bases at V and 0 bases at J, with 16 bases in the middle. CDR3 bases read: TGTGCCAGCATCGGGCAGGGCAAACACTCCTACGAG. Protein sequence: CASIGQGKHSYE. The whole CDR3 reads CASIGQGKHSYEQYF.

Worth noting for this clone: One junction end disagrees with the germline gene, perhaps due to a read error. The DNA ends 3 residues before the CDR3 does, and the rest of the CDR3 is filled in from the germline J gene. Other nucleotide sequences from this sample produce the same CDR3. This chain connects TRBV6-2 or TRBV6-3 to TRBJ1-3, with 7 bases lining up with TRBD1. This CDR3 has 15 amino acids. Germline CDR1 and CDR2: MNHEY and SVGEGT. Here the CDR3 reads CASSRGQVSGNTIYF. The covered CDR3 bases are TGTGCCAGCAGCCGCGGACAGGTCTCTGGAAACACA.

CDR3 DNA (partial): TGTGCCAGCAGCACCGGCAGGGGGCTTGAG. This encodes CASSTGRGLE. In full, the CDR3 is CASSTGRGLEQFF. The J gene is TRBJ2-1, the V gene TRBV14; 8 bases are shared with TRBD1. The CDR3 end falls 3 residues outside the read, so it is completed with the germline J gene. Germline trimming cut 5 bases from V and 9 bases from J; bases unmatched to any gene: 6. The germline V gene encodes CDR1 SGHDN and CDR2 FVKESK. This CDR3 spans 13 amino acids.

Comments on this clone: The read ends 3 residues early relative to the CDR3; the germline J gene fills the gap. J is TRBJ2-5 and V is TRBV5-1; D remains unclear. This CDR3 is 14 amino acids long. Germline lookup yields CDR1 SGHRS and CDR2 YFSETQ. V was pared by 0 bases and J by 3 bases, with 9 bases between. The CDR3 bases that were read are TGCGCCAGCAGCTTGGGGGTTACTAAAGAGACC. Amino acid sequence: CASSLGVTKET. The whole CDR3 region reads CASSLGVTKETQYF.

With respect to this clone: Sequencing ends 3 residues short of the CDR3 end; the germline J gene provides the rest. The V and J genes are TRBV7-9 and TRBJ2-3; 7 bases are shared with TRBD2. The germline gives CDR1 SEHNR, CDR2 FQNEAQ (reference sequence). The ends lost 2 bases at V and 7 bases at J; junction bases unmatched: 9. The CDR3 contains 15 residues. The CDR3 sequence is CASSLSGGSRHTQYF. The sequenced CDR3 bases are TGTGCCAGCAGCTTATCGGGCGGGAGTAGGCATACG.

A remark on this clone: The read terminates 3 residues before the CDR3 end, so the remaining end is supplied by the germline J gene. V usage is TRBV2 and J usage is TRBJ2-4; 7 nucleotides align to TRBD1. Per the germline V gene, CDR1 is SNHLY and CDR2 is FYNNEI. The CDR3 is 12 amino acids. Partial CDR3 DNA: TGTGCCAGCAGTGTCGACAGGGCAGGT. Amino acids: CASSVDRAG. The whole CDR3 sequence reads CASSVDRAGQYF.

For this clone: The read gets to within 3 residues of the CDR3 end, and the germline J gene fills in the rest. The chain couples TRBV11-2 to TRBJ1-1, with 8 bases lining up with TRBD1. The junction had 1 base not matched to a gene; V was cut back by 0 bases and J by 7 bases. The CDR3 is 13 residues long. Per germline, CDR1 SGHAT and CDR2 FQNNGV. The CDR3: CASSLDRGLEAFF. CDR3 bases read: TGTGCCAGCAGCTTAGACAGGGGGCTTGAA.

The chain's CDR3 is CASRTRGGVNTDTQYF. CDR3 DNA (partial): TGTGCCAGTAGGACCCGGGGGGGCGTAAACACAGATACG. The rearrangement uses TRBV19 and TRBJ2-3; 8 bases are a match to TRBD2. The missing CDR3 end, 3 residues past where the read stops, is filled in from the germline J gene. The CDR3 runs to 16 residues. Losses at the gene ends were 6 bases for V and 2 bases for J; bases not matched to a gene: 10. Germline CDR1 and CDR2: LNHDA and SQIVND (reference sequence). Using reference TRBV19 and TRBJ2-3 for the parts outside the CDR3, the full variable domain is DGGITQSPKYLFRKEGQNVTLSCEQNLNHDAMYWYRQDPGQGLRLIYYSQIVNDFQKGDIAEGYSVSREKKESFPLTVTSAQKNPTAFYLCASRTRGGVNTDTQYFGPGTRLTVL.